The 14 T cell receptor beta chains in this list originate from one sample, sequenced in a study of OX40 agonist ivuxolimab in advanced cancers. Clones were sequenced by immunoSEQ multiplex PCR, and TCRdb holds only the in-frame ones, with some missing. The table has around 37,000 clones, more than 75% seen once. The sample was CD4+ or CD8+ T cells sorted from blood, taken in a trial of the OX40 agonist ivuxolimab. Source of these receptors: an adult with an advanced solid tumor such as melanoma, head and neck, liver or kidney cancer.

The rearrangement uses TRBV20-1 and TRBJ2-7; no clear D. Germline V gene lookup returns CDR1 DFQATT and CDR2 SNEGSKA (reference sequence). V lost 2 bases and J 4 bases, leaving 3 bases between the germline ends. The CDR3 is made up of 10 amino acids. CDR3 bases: TGCAGTGCTAGACCATACGAGCAGTACTTC. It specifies CSARPYEQYF.

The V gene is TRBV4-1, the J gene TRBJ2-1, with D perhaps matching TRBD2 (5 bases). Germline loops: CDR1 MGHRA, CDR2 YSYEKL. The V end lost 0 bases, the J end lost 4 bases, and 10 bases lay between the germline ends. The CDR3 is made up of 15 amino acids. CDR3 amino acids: CASSQEGRLYNEQFF. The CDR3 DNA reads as TGCGCCAGCAGCCAAGAGGGGAGATTATACAATGAGCAGTTCTTC.

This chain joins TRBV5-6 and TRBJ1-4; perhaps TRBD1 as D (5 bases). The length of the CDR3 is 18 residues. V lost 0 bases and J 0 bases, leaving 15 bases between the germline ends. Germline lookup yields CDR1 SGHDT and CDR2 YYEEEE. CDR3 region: CASSLEGFSPSTNEKLFF. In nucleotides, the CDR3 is TGTGCCAGCAGCTTGGAGGGGTTCAGTCCATCAACTAATGAAAAACTGTTTTTT.

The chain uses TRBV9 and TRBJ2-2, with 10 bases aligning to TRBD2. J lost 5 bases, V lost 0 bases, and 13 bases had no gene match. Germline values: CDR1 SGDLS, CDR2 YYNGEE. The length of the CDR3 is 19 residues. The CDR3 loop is CASSVVGLAGVAGTGELFF. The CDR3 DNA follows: TGTGCCAGCAGCGTAGTTGGTCTAGCGGGAGTGGCAGGTACCGGGGAGCTGTTTTTT.

The CDR3 region is CASSPRLYNEQFF. CDR3 in DNA: TGTGCCAGCAGCCCCCGACTCTACAATGAGCAGTTCTTC. The chain uses TRBV5-6 and TRBJ2-1; D unclear. Looked up from germline, CDR1 is SGHDT and CDR2 is YYEEEE. CDR3 length: 13 residues. With 4 bases removed from V and 3 bases from J, the gap between germline ends came to 8 bases.

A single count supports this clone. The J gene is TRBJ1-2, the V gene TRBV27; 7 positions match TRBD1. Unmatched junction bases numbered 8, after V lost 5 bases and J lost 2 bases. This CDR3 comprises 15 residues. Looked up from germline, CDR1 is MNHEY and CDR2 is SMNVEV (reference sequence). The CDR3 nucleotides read TGTGCCAGCAGTAACCTCATGGGACAGAACTATGGCTACACCTTC. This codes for CASSNLMGQNYGYTF.

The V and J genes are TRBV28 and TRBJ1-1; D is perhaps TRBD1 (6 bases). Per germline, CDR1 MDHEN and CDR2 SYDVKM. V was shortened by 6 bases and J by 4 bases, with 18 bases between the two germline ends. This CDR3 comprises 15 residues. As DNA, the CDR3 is TGTGCCAGCAGCCTCCCCGCAGGGGCGACCACTGAAGCTTTCTTT. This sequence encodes CASSLPAGATTEAFF.

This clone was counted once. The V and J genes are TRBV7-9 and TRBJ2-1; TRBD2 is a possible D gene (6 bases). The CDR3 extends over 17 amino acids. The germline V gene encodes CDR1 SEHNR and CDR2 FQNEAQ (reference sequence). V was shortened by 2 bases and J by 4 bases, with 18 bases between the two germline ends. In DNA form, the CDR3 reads TGTGCCAGCAGCTTAAAGGGGCGCAGCGGAGGGTACAATGAGCAGTTCTTC. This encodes CASSLKGRSGGYNEQFF.

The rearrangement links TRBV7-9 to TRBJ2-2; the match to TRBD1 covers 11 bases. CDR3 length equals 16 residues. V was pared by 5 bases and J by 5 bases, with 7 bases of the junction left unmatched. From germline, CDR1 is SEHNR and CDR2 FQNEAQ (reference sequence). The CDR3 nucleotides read TGTGCCAGCAGCACCGCCGGGACAGGGGGGACCGGGGAGCTGTTTTTT. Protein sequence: CASSTAGTGGTGELFF.

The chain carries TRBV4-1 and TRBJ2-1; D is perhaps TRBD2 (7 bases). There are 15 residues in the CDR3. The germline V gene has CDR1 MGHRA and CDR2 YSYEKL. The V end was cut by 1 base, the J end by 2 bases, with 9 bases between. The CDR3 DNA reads TGCGCCAGCAGCCAAGGGGGGGGCGCCTACAATGAGCAGTTCTTC. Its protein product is CASSQGGGAYNEQFF.

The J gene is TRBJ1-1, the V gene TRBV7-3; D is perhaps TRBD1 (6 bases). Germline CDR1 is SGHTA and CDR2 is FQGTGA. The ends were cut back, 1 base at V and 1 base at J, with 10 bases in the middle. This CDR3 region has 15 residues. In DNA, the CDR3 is TGTGCCAGCAGCTTAATGGGGGACACGAACACTGAAGCTTTCTTT. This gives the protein CASSLMGDTNTEAFF.

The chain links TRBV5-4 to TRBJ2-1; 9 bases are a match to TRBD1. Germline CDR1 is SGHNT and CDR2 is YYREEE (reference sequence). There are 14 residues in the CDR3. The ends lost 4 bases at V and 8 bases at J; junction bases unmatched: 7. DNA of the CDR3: TGTGCCAGCAGCCAGGGACAGGGATTAGATGAGCAGTTCTTC. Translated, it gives CASSQGQGLDEQFF.

The DNA of the CDR3 is TGTGCCAGCAGTTTATGGGTCACCAGCACTGGAAACACCATATATTTT. It codes for CASSLWVTSTGNTIYF. This chain uses TRBV28 with TRBJ1-3, with D hard to call. Looked up from germline, CDR1 is MDHEN and CDR2 is SYDVKM. Deletions cut 0 bases from V and 2 bases from J, with 11 bases between. The CDR3 extends over 16 amino acids.

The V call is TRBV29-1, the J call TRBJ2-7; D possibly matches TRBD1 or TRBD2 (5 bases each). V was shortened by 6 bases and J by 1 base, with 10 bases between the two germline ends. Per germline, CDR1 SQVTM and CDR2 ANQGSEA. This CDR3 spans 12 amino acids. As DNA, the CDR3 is TGCAGCGTGGGGGACGGATCCTACGAGCAGTACTTC. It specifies CSVGDGSYEQYF.